The clone carrying this TCR beta chain was observed many times. Germline is not matched at one junction end, which may reflect a read error. The germline gives CDR1 DFQATT, CDR2 SNEGSKA (reference sequence). This CDR3 comprises 13 residues. Specified time point: sample taken at primary tumor resection. Without sorting, whole RNA was sequenced from tumor, nontumor lung or frozen PBMC. There were roughly 72 donors, all of them untreated patients with early-stage non-small cell lung cancer. The sample originates from a study of spatial heterogeneity in lung cancer. TCRdb reprocessed the 5' RACE reads via MiXCR and lists one record per CDR3 protein. In the table there are 40,000 to 50,000 distinct CDR3 sequences, around 15% of which are singletons.

The sequence came from a male donor with early-stage non-small cell lung cancer. The source material was PBMCs, sampled at surgery. The rearrangement joins TRBV20-1 to TRBJ1-2, with 10 bases identical to TRBD1. CDR3 sequence reads: CSVRGTGVDGYTF. The CDR3 region has the DNA TGCAGTGTTAGAGGGACAGGGGTGGATGGCTACACCTTC.